The rows below give T cell receptor beta chains drawn from one sample of a study of control samples from healthy donors and cancer patients. TCRdb's copy holds only in-frame clones and misses some; the assay was immunoSEQ multiplex PCR. This table holds about 49,000 clones, approximately 86% found once. Sequenced: PBMCs. These TCRs come from a woman aged 45-65 years with lung cancer. The CDR3 runs from the conserved cysteine through the conserved F or W. Each record gives: clone size, D gene, J gene, V gene, CDR3 protein, CDR3 DNA. The D gene is left open where the match is weak. The size field is filled for only some rows; it gives once, few, many or a size class.

clone size: -
D gene: -
J gene: TRBJ2-7
V gene: TRBV7-2
CDR3 protein: CASSTTSSGGFSYEQYF
CDR3 DNA: TGTGCCAGCAGCACAACATCTAGTGGGGGTTTCTCCTACGAGCAGTACTTC

clone size: -
D gene: -
J gene: TRBJ1-2
V gene: TRBV7-2
CDR3 protein: CASSMGYTF
CDR3 DNA: TGTGCCAGCAGCATGGGCTACACCTTC

clone size: -
D gene: -
J gene: TRBJ2-1
V gene: TRBV11-3
CDR3 protein: CASSSITSEQFF
CDR3 DNA: TGTGCCAGCAGCTCGATTACTAGCGAGCAGTTCTTC

clone size: -
D gene: -
J gene: TRBJ1-1
V gene: TRBV19
CDR3 protein: CASSIRRFGGVTEAFF
CDR3 DNA: TGTGCCAGTAGTATCCGCCGCTTCGGGGGGGTCACTGAAGCTTTCTTT

clone size: -
D gene: TRBD2
J gene: TRBJ2-5
V gene: TRBV19
CDR3 protein: CASSMGLEETQYF
CDR3 DNA: TGTGCCAGTAGTATGGGACTAGAGGAGACCCAGTACTTC

clone size: -
D gene: TRBD2
J gene: TRBJ2-5
V gene: TRBV19
CDR3 protein: CATKTSGPTQYF
CDR3 DNA: TGTGCCACCAAGACTAGCGGGCCCACCCAGTACTTC

clone size: -
D gene: -
J gene: TRBJ2-3
V gene: TRBV13
CDR3 protein: CASSLEGSGSTDTQYF
CDR3 DNA: TGTGCCAGCAGCTTAGAAGGGTCCGGGAGTACAGATACGCAGTATTTT

clone size: -
D gene: TRBD2
J gene: TRBJ2-1
V gene: TRBV5-6
CDR3 protein: CASSYRGGAYNEQFF
CDR3 DNA: TGTGCCAGCAGCTACCGCGGGGGGGCCTACAATGAGCAGTTCTTC

clone size: once
D gene: -
J gene: TRBJ1-1
V gene: TRBV6-2/TRBV6-3
CDR3 protein: CASSYSGGRGTEAFF
CDR3 DNA: TGTGCCAGCAGTTACTCGGGGGGAAGGGGCACTGAAGCTTTCTTT

clone size: -
D gene: -
J gene: TRBJ1-1
V gene: TRBV21-1
CDR3 protein: CASSNETKNTEAFF
CDR3 DNA: TGTGCCAGCAGCAATGAGACGAAGAACACTGAAGCTTTCTTT

clone size: -
D gene: -
J gene: TRBJ2-7
V gene: TRBV6-2/TRBV6-3
CDR3 protein: CASSLLGEQYF
CDR3 DNA: TGTGCCAGCAGCCTGTTGGGGGAGCAGTACTTC

clone size: -
D gene: -
J gene: TRBJ1-2
V gene: TRBV10-1
CDR3 protein: CASSESQGRGYTF
CDR3 DNA: TGCGCCAGCAGTGAGTCACAGGGACGTGGCTACACCTTC

clone size: -
D gene: -
J gene: TRBJ1-2
V gene: TRBV2
CDR3 protein: CASSEALVGVYGYTF
CDR3 DNA: TGTGCCAGCAGTGAAGCATTAGTAGGGGTTTATGGCTACACCTTC

clone size: -
D gene: TRBD2
J gene: TRBJ2-2
V gene: TRBV5-4
CDR3 protein: CASSPQREHGELFF
CDR3 DNA: TGTGCCAGCAGCCCGCAGCGGGAACACGGGGAGCTGTTTTTT

clone size: -
D gene: -
J gene: TRBJ1-3
V gene: TRBV6-5
CDR3 protein: CASRIDRWDTIYF
CDR3 DNA: TGTGCCAGCAGAATCGACCGTTGGGACACCATATATTTT

clone size: few
D gene: TRBD1
J gene: TRBJ1-1
V gene: TRBV5-1
CDR3 protein: CASSFGQGNTEAFF
CDR3 DNA: TGCGCCAGCAGCTTCGGACAGGGTAACACTGAAGCTTTCTTT

clone size: -
D gene: TRBD2
J gene: TRBJ2-1
V gene: TRBV7-2
CDR3 protein: CASSPAGTSGGNEQFF
CDR3 DNA: TGTGCCAGCAGCCCAGCGGGGACTAGCGGGGGCAATGAGCAGTTCTTC

clone size: -
D gene: TRBD1
J gene: TRBJ1-1
V gene: TRBV29-1
CDR3 protein: CSVTGTGQGVAFF
CDR3 DNA: TGCAGCGTCACCGGGACAGGTCAAGGGGTAGCTTTCTTT